This T cell receptor beta chain appears in the sequencing data of a study of CD8 T cells in ankylosing spondylitis. The study's findings and limits: Among TCR beta sequences, a motif of eight highly homologous variants appeared characteristic of ankylosing spondylitis blood. Significantly higher representation of disease-linked clones was reported for matched ankylosing spondylitis synovial fluid. Both synovial fluid and blood in reactive arthritis had previously been reported to carry some motif variants. Clones linked with disease were CD8+ and fairly uncommon in the peripheral blood.

TCRdb processed the 5' RACE reads anew with MiXCR; each CDR3 protein has one entry. Of approximately 220,000 distinct CDR3 sequences listed, roughly 24% are singletons. Concerning this clonotype: Its antigen remains unknown.

The CDR3 has 16 residues. CDR1 is SQVTM and CDR2 is ANQGSEA in the germline V gene. The junction had 15 bases not matched to a gene; V was cut back by 7 bases and J by 9 bases. The specimen sequenced was blood, either unsorted or a sorted T cell fraction (not recorded which). The rearrangement links TRBV29-1 to TRBJ2-1; 13 bases match TRBD2. This receptor was taken from a male donor with ankylosing spondylitis or in good health (not recorded which). In DNA, the CDR3 is TGCAGCGCCGCGAGGGGACTAGCGGGGACCATAGGTGAGCAGTTCTTC. Translating it yields CSAARGLAGTIGEQFF.